This paragraph covers one TCR beta chain sequence. Its antigen is unknown. Trimming stripped 4 bases from V and 1 base from J, with 11 bases between. The CDR3 length is 14 residues. CDR1 SGHTA and CDR2 FQGNSA come from the germline V gene. These data originate in a study of T cell responses to AZD1222 COVID-19 vaccine. Study-wide results and caveats: Among those given AZD1222, only five or six were seropositive at baseline.

Profiling relied on immunoSEQ multiplex PCR, and the TCRdb table lists in-frame clones only, not all of them. The table has 150,000 or so clones, about nine tenths seen once. The chain employs TRBV7-2 and TRBJ2-7; the D is unclear. Sample: peripheral blood, taken on day 0 of MenACWY control vaccination. This clonotype was sampled from an adult in good health. CDR3 sequence: CASSWGGGSYEQYF. The DNA for the CDR3 is TGTGCCAGCAGCTGGGGTGGTGGATCCTACGAGCAGTACTTC.